These 6 T cell receptor beta chains originate from one sample sequenced in a study of blood T cell repertoires in COVID-19. Generated by immunoSEQ multiplex PCR, the TCRdb table keeps only in-frame clones and is missing some. The sample lists around 240,000 clones; roughly four fifths were seen once. Sequenced sample: peripheral blood. Every receptor here comes from a woman of 80 years or more with acute or convalescent COVID-19.

CDR3 sequence (DNA): TGTGCCAGCCCCGACAGGAACACCGGGGAGCTGTTTTTT. Its translation is CASPDRNTGELFF. The gene calls are TRBV28 and TRBJ2-2; D perhaps matches TRBD1 (5 bases). CDR1 MDHEN and CDR2 SYDVKM come from the germline V gene. Trimming removed 8 bases from V and 1 base from J, with 8 bases in between. This CDR3 spans 13 amino acids.

The V call is TRBV6-4, the J call TRBJ2-2, with D possibly matching TRBD2 (5 bases). V was shortened by 4 bases and J by 0 bases, with 12 bases between the two germline ends. The CDR3 runs 16 residues. Germline CDR1 is MRHNA and CDR2 is SNTAGT. The CDR3 here is CASSVQLAANTGELFF. In DNA form, the CDR3 reads TGTGCCAGCAGTGTCCAGCTAGCAGCGAACACCGGGGAGCTGTTTTTT.

This chain links TRBV10-3 with TRBJ2-3, with 12 positions matching TRBD1. J lost 0 bases, V lost 6 bases, and 4 bases had no gene match. The CDR3 runs 16 residues. Germline V gene lookup returns CDR1 ENHRY and CDR2 SYGVKD. CDR3 region: CAISKGQGASTDTQYF. In DNA form, the CDR3 reads TGTGCCATCAGCAAGGGACAGGGGGCTAGCACAGATACGCAGTATTTT.

The chain combines TRBV5-1 with TRBJ2-6; D gene unclear. Germline assignment: CDR1 SGHRS and CDR2 YFSETQ. This CDR3 is built from 15 residues. Trimming stripped 0 bases from V and 2 bases from J, with 6 bases between. CDR3 region: CASSLELTGANVLTF. CDR3 sequence (DNA): TGCGCCAGCAGCTTGGAGCTTACTGGGGCCAACGTCCTGACTTTC.

J is TRBJ1-1 and V is TRBV15; 7 bases are a match to TRBD1. The V gene's germline CDR1 is LNHNV and CDR2 YYDKDF (reference sequence). The length of the CDR3 is 17 residues. The ends lost 4 bases at V and 1 base at J; junction bases unmatched: 12. The CDR3 DNA reads TGTGCCACCAGCACCCTTGAGGGGGCGCGAAGGAACACTGAAGCTTTCTTT. It encodes CATSTLEGARRNTEAFF.

This clone was picked up one time. The V gene is TRBV2, the J gene TRBJ2-7; D remains ambiguous. The CDR3 runs to 12 residues. With 4 bases removed from V and 0 bases from J, the gap between germline ends came to 4 bases. The germline V gene has CDR1 SNHLY and CDR2 FYNNEI. The CDR3 DNA reads TGTGCCAGCAGTGCTACCTCCTACGAGCAGTACTTC. It specifies CASSATSYEQYF. Combining the CDR3 with reference TRBV2 and TRBJ2-7 gives the whole variable domain EPEVTQTPSHQVTQMGQEVILRCVPISNHLYFYWYRQILGQKVEFLVSFYNNEISEKSEIFDDQFSVERPDGSNFTLKIRSTKLEDSAMYFCASSATSYEQYFGPGTRLTVT.